One sample yielded the 17 T cell receptor beta chains listed below, sequenced in a study of cytomegalovirus exposure and HLA in healthy donors. PCR employed 60 Vbeta and 13 Jbeta primers. The assay was immunoSEQ multiplex PCR, and TCRdb's table has in-frame clones only and misses some. This sample has about 180,000 clones, with less than 80% found just once. Sequencing input: PBMCs. The source is a woman aged 40 to 50 in good health and CMV-seronegative.

CDR3 coding DNA: TGTGCCAGCAGCTTCCCACAGGGAGCGGCAAGCTCCTACGAGCAGTACTTC. Amino acids: CASSFPQGAASSYEQYF. The chain is built from TRBV7-8 and TRBJ2-7; a possible D gene is TRBD1 (6 bases). CDR1 is SGHVS and CDR2 is FQNEAQ in the germline V gene. Trimming pared 3 bases from V and 0 bases from J, leaving 18 bases between. The CDR3 has 17 amino acids.

V and J are TRBV9 and TRBJ2-7; 8 bases are shared with TRBD1. The CDR3 loop spans 15 amino acids. CDR1 and CDR2 (germline): SGDLS, YYNGEE. Unmatched junction bases numbered 7, after V lost 0 bases and J lost 5 bases. The CDR3 nucleotides read TGTGCCAGCAGCGTAGAGCGACAGGGGATTAACGAGCAGTACTTC. Translating gives CASSVERQGINEQYF.

The chain is built from TRBV10-3 and TRBJ2-5; 10 bases line up with TRBD2. CDR1 is ENHRY and CDR2 is SYGVKD in the germline V gene. J gave up 9 bases and V 3 bases, and 4 bases lay outside the gene matches. The CDR3 has 13 residues. The CDR3 DNA reads as TGTGCCATCAGTGAAAGCGGGAGGGGGGCCCAGTACTTC. Protein sequence: CAISESGRGAQYF.

This clone was observed a single time. The V gene is TRBV11-3, the J gene TRBJ2-1, with TRBD1 identical over 8 bases. Losses at the gene ends were 5 bases for V and 4 bases for J; bases not matched to a gene: 7. The CDR3 has 15 residues. Germline loops: CDR1 SGHNT, CDR2 YENEEA. CDR3 bases: TGTGCCAGCAGCGCTCGACAGGGGACATACAATGAGCAGTTCTTC. This translates into CASSARQGTYNEQFF.

The chain couples TRBV27 to TRBJ2-5; 7 nucleotides agree with TRBD1. Germline values: CDR1 MNHEY, CDR2 SMNVEV (reference sequence). Trimming removed 5 bases from V and 5 bases from J; junction bases left unmatched: 5. The CDR3 has 13 amino acids. The CDR3 nucleotides are TGTGCCAGCAGTATGACAGGGCAGGAGACCCAGTACTTC. It yields the protein CASSMTGQETQYF.

The V call is TRBV5-4, the J call TRBJ2-5, with TRBD2 identical over 7 bases. Germline CDR1 SGHNT, CDR2 YYREEE (reference sequence). J gave up 0 bases and V 4 bases, and 3 bases lay outside the gene matches. The CDR3 runs 14 residues. CDR3 in amino acids: CASSLGGDQETQYF. CDR3 DNA sequence: TGTGCCAGCAGCCTGGGGGGGGACCAAGAGACCCAGTACTTC. The full variable domain, rest sourced from reference TRBV5-4 and TRBJ2-5, is ETGVTQSPTHLIKTRGQQVTLRCSSQSGHNTVSWYQQALGQGPQFIFQYYREEENGRGNFPPRFSGLQFPNYSSELNVNALELDDSALYLCASSLGGDQETQYFGPGTRLLVL.

The chain's CDR3 is CASTYRVVDSPLHF. Written as DNA, the CDR3 is TGTGCCAGCACCTACAGGGTCGTAGATTCACCCCTCCACTTT. V and J are TRBV6-1 and TRBJ1-6, with D tentatively TRBD1 (6 bases). The CDR3 contains 14 residues. CDR1 and CDR2 from the germline V gene are MNHNS and SASEGT. V lost 7 bases, J lost 8 bases, and 15 bases lay in between.

The chain couples TRBV5-1 to TRBJ2-2; weak D call: TRBD2 (6 bases). The ends were cut back, 4 bases at V and 7 bases at J, with 20 bases in the middle. The CDR3 runs 16 residues. Germline V gene sequence: CDR1 SGHRS, CDR2 YFSETQ. The CDR3 DNA is TGCGCCAGCAGCCGACTAGGCGCGCTTGGGGGCGGGGAGCTGTTTTTT. This encodes CASSRLGALGGGELFF.

This chain connects TRBV5-8 to TRBJ2-3; 9 bases match TRBD2. The CDR3 has 15 amino acids. V lost 0 bases to trimming and J lost 4 bases; unmatched junction nucleotides: 3. CDR1 and CDR2 (germline): SGHTS, YDEGEE. The CDR3 reads CASSLGSGSSDTQYF. DNA for the CDR3: TGTGCCAGCAGCTTGGGTAGCGGGAGCTCAGATACGCAGTATTTT. Full variable domain (missing parts from reference TRBV5-8 and TRBJ2-3): EAGVTQSPTHLIKTRGQQATLRCSPISGHTSVYWYQQALGLGLQFLLWYDEGEERNRGNFPPRFSGRQFPNYSSELNVNALELEDSALYLCASSLGSGSSDTQYFGPGTRLTVL.

V gene TRBV4-1 combines with J gene TRBJ2-6, with TRBD1 identical over 8 bases. V was pared by 4 bases and J by 0 bases, with 17 bases of the junction left unmatched. This CDR3 comprises 21 residues. Germline CDR1 reads MGHRA; CDR2 reads YSYEKL. The CDR3 DNA reads as TGCGCCAGCAGCCCCCCCGTTTCTTCGCAGGGGGCGAGCTCTGGGGCCAACGTCCTGACTTTC. Encoded protein: CASSPPVSSQGASSGANVLTF.

This chain links TRBV4-1 with TRBJ2-2, with D possibly being TRBD1 (6 bases). The CDR3 consists of 16 residues. With 0 bases removed from V and 4 bases from J, the gap between germline ends came to 12 bases. Looked up from germline, CDR1 is MGHRA and CDR2 is YSYEKL. CDR3 residues: CASSQDQAGVTGELFF. DNA for the CDR3: TGCGCCAGCAGCCAAGATCAGGCAGGGGTCACCGGGGAGCTGTTTTTT.

The chain is built from TRBV6-6 and TRBJ2-7; D may be TRBD1 (6 bases). The CDR3 is made up of 16 amino acids. The V and J ends lost 2 bases and 9 bases respectively, with 23 bases between them. Germline V gene lookup returns CDR1 MNHNY and CDR2 SVGAGI (reference sequence). The CDR3 DNA is TGTGCCAGCAGTTACACCCTAGGGGGACGGTCCCCCTCGCAGTACTTC. This encodes CASSYTLGGRSPSQYF.

The chain is built from TRBV7-6 and TRBJ2-3; 9 bases fit TRBD2. Per the germline V gene, CDR1 is SGHVS and CDR2 is FNYEAQ. Unmatched junction bases numbered 10, after V lost 0 bases and J lost 6 bases. This CDR3 comprises 17 residues. CDR3 in DNA: TGTGCCAGCAGCTTAGCGAGGCTAGCGGGAACTGGGGATACGCAGTATTTT. Its translation is CASSLARLAGTGDTQYF.

This clone showed up just once. At one end the junction does not follow the germline gene, possibly because of a read error. This chain connects TRBV7-9 to TRBJ1-4, with 9 bases lining up with TRBD1. This CDR3 contains 16 residues. Germline values: CDR1 SEHNR, CDR2 FQNEAQ (reference sequence). CDR3 bases: TGTTCCAGCAGCTCAAACCGGGACAGGGAAGACGAAAAACTGTTTTTT. Its translation: CSSSSNRDREDEKLFF.

This chain connects TRBV2 to TRBJ2-5; 7 bases fit TRBD1. This CDR3 has 14 residues. Germline V gene lookup returns CDR1 SNHLY and CDR2 FYNNEI. V trimming: 2 bases; J trimming: 4 bases; junction bases outside the gene matches: 4. The CDR3 sequence is CASSEQGVRETQYF. The CDR3 nucleotides are TGTGCCAGCAGTGAACAGGGGGTAAGAGAGACCCAGTACTTC.

This clone showed up just once. The V call is TRBV19, the J call TRBJ1-2; tentative D call: TRBD1 (5 bases). The germline CDR1 and CDR2 sequences are LNHDA and SQIVND (reference sequence). This CDR3 spans 15 amino acids. With 3 bases removed from V and 6 bases from J, the gap between germline ends came to 17 bases. CDR3 DNA: TGTGCCAGTAGTATGTGGCAGGGAAACCCCGATGGCTACACCTTC. Its protein product is CASSMWQGNPDGYTF. The full variable domain, its missing parts supplied by reference TRBV19 and TRBJ1-2, is DGGITQSPKYLFRKEGQNVTLSCEQNLNHDAMYWYRQDPGQGLRLIYYSQIVNDFQKGDIAEGYSVSREKKESFPLTVTSAQKNPTAFYLCASSMWQGNPDGYTFGSGTRLTVV.

Here the CDR3 reads CASSLGQGSEKLFF. The CDR3, as DNA: TGCGCCAGCAGCTTAGGGCAGGGAAGTGAAAAACTGTTTTTT. The chain carries TRBV5-1 and TRBJ1-4; D is possibly TRBD1 (5 bases). The V gene's germline CDR1 is SGHRS and CDR2 YFSETQ. V was trimmed by 2 bases and J by 7 bases, leaving 12 bases between them. This CDR3 comprises 14 residues.